This T cell receptor (beta chain) came from a study of blood T cells in healthy people across ages. With a J-beta primer mix and a sample-barcoded 5' primer, a second PCR ran 7 to 11 cycles. TCRdb re-derived calls from the 5' RACE reads in MiXCR, one entry per CDR3 protein. The data hold some 790,000 distinct CDR3 sequences, with 29% observed a single time. This clonotype was observed many times. The CDR3 spans 15 residues. Germline values: CDR1 MNHEY, CDR2 SVGEGT. With 6 bases removed from V and 2 bases from J, the gap between germline ends came to 17 bases. This receptor was taken from a woman at least 80 years old in good health. Sequenced material: blood. The chain combines TRBV6-2 or TRBV6-3 with TRBJ2-7; D is unresolved. The DNA for the CDR3 is TGTGCCAGCAGCTTCATAAAACCTATTGCCTACGAGCAGTACTTC. Protein: CASSFIKPIAYEQYF.